This paragraph covers one TCR beta chain sequence. The antigen is undetermined. The data were obtained in a study of T cell responses to AZD1222 COVID-19 vaccine. Overall study results and limits: Nearly half of the spike-specific TCRs reportedly recognize variant regions that carry no mutations. Among AZD1222 vaccinees, only 6 or 7 were seropositive at baseline.

Repertoires were generated with immunoSEQ multiplex PCR, while TCRdb's copy carries only in-frame clones and drops some. The sample includes about 110,000 clones, about 85% of them seen just once. Trimming removed 2 bases from V and 4 bases from J; junction bases left unmatched: 4. Germline CDR1 is SGHTA and CDR2 is FQGTGA. This CDR3 comprises 15 residues. V gene TRBV7-3 combines with J gene TRBJ2-1; 8 bases line up with TRBD2. The input for sequencing was peripheral blood, taken on day 0 of AZD1222 vaccination. This TCR came from an adult in good health. The CDR3 here is CASSLEAGVYNEQFF. The CDR3, as DNA: TGTGCCAGCAGCTTAGAAGCGGGAGTATACAATGAGCAGTTCTTC. The whole variable domain, remainder taken from reference TRBV7-3 and TRBJ2-1, is GAGVSQTPSNKVTEKGKYVELRCDPISGHTALYWYRQSLGQGPEFLIYFQGTGAADDSGLPNDRFFAVRPEGSVSTLKIQRTERGDSAVYLCASSLEAGVYNEQFFGPGTRLTVL.